Presented here are 9 T cell receptor beta chains from one specimen sequenced in a study of early T cells in non-severe SARS-CoV-2 infection. A single record per CDR3 protein comes from TCRdb applying MiXCR to the 5' RACE reads. Of tens of thousands of distinct CDR3 sequences listed, around 10% are singletons. This sample comprised whole blood, obtained at baseline. These receptors were taken from an adult who was a healthcare worker with PCR-confirmed SARS-CoV-2 infection or an uninfected control (not recorded which).

The chain links TRBV14 to TRBJ1-1; D remains ambiguous. The CDR3 loop spans 13 amino acids. The germline V and J ends were trimmed by 0 bases and 11 bases, with 13 bases remaining between them. Per germline, CDR1 SGHDN and CDR2 FVKESK. The CDR3 loop is CASSQDLSQTAFF. CDR3 nucleotides: TGTGCCAGCAGCCAAGATCTGTCTCAGACGGCTTTCTTT.

This clonotype was counted a few times. The chain couples TRBV15 to TRBJ2-3; D is unresolved. Germline V gives CDR1 LNHNV, CDR2 YYDKDF (reference sequence). Trimming took 1 base from V and 2 from J, leaving 13 bases between them. The CDR3 has 16 amino acids. The CDR3 spells CATSRVPPPITDTQYF. The CDR3 DNA reads TGTGCCACCAGCAGAGTACCTCCTCCTATCACAGATACGCAGTATTTT.

This clonotype was observed at least ten times. The chain carries TRBV19 and TRBJ1-4; TRBD1 might be the D (6 bases). The CDR3 is 13 amino acids. The germline CDR1 and CDR2 sequences are LNHDA and SQIVND (reference sequence). V gave up 5 bases and J gave up 8 bases, with 12 bases separating them. CDR3 bases: TGTGCCAGTAGTGCACAGACAGGCGAAAAACTGTTTTTT. Translated: CASSAQTGEKLFF.

This clonotype was picked up many times. The rearrangement joins TRBV7-9 to TRBJ2-7; TRBD1 matches 8 bases. V was clipped by 5 bases and J by 5 bases; unmatched bases: 14. The germline gives CDR1 SEHNR, CDR2 FQNEAQ (reference sequence). The CDR3 covers 16 residues. This CDR3 is CASSPHTGGWRNEQYF. CDR3 nucleotides: TGTGCCAGCAGCCCACACACAGGGGGATGGAGGAACGAGCAGTACTTC.

This clonotype was picked up a small number of times. V and J are TRBV14 and TRBJ1-1; D is unresolved. The ends were cut back, 6 bases at V and 0 bases at J, with 8 bases in the middle. Germline CDR1 reads SGHDN; CDR2 reads FVKESK. The length of the CDR3 is 13 residues. The CDR3 loop is CASRQNLNTEAFF. The CDR3 DNA follows: TGTGCCAGCAGACAGAACCTGAACACTGAAGCTTTCTTT.

V gene TRBV27 combines with J gene TRBJ1-5; TRBD1 might be the D (5 bases). The CDR3 length is 14 residues. Trimming removed 5 bases at V and 2 bases at J, with 10 bases between. In germline, CDR1 is MNHEY, CDR2 SMNVEV (reference sequence). The CDR3 coding sequence is TGTGCCAGCAGTCCTTGGGGGGGCAATCAGCCCCAGCATTTT. Translating gives CASSPWGGNQPQHF.

This clonotype was picked up a small number of times. The CDR3 loop reads CASSLPQISRELFF. CDR3 coding DNA: TGTGCCAGCAGCCTACCACAGATCTCACGGGAGCTGTTTTTT. This rearrangement joins TRBV5-6 to TRBJ2-2, with unresolved D. Between the trimmed V and J ends, which lost 4 bases and 9 bases, there was a span of 16 bases. This CDR3 is built from 14 residues. Per germline, CDR1 SGHDT and CDR2 YYEEEE.

This clonotype was observed many times. The CDR3 DNA reads as TGCGCCAGCAGTGCTCAAGAGACCCAGTACTTC. This encodes CASSAQETQYF. The rearrangement uses TRBV5-1 and TRBJ2-5; unclear D gene. Trimming stripped 5 bases from V and 2 bases from J, with 4 bases between. Per germline, CDR1 SGHRS and CDR2 YFSETQ. The CDR3 runs to 11 residues.

This clonotype was found many times. The V call is TRBV7-2, the J call TRBJ1-5, with 9 bases identical to TRBD1. Germline V gives CDR1 SGHTA, CDR2 FQGNSA. Trimming took 1 base from V and 4 from J; bases not matched to a gene: 2. The CDR3 is 15 amino acids. The CDR3 loop reads CASSLGTGVNQPQHF. CDR3 sequence (DNA): TGTGCCAGCAGCTTAGGGACAGGGGTAAATCAGCCCCAGCATTTT.